This T cell receptor (beta chain) is drawn from a study of CD8 T cells in Susac syndrome. Study-wide findings and caveats: Acknowledgment was made by the study that its TCR sequencing and HLA analysis involved a relatively small number of individuals.

The RNA, about 0.45 to 1 ug, was put through reverse transcription using random hexamers. A single record per CDR3 protein comes from TCRdb applying MiXCR to the immunoSEQ multiplex PCR reads. The sample lists roughly 140,000 distinct CDR3 sequences, 90% to 95% occurring once. Comments on this clonotype: Its target is not known.

The source is a human donor with multiple sclerosis. Sequencing was performed on CD8+ T cells from PBMCs.

CDR3 region: CASSLKKVFTLAEAFF. The CDR3 nucleotides are TGCGCCAGCAGCCTAAAAAAGGTTTTTACGTTGGCTGAAGCTTTCTTT. This rearrangement joins TRBV4-3 to TRBJ1-1; the D is unclear. V was trimmed by 4 bases and J by 6 bases, leaving 21 bases between them. The CDR3 is made up of 16 amino acids. Germline V gene data show CDR1 as LGHNA and CDR2 as YSLEER.